This T cell receptor (beta chain) was identified during a study of CD8 T cells in ankylosing spondylitis. Study-level findings and limits: Enrichment of disease-linked clones was reportedly significant in matched ankylosing spondylitis synovial fluid. Disease-linked clones were found to be CD8+ and relatively rare in peripheral blood. Reactive arthritis synovial fluid and blood previously showed some of these motif variants.

The germline V gene has CDR1 SGHRS and CDR2 YFSETQ. This CDR3 comprises 14 residues. V was clipped by 4 bases and J by 8 bases; unmatched bases: 6. This clonotype was seen ten or more times. Its cognate antigen is unknown. Scientists made TCR beta libraries using quantitative 5'-RACE with molecular barcodes. TCRdb re-called the 5' RACE reads with MiXCR, one entry per CDR3 protein. Here the sample spans 250,000 or so distinct CDR3 sequences, roughly a quarter being singletons. The V and J genes are TRBV5-1 and TRBJ1-2; 12 bases match TRBD1. The TCR was taken from a male donor with ankylosing spondylitis or in good health (not recorded which). Input material: blood, either unsorted or a sorted T cell fraction (not recorded which). The CDR3 nucleotides read TGCGCCAGCAGCCCCGGGACAGGGGGCCGAGGCTACACCTTC. It is translated as CASSPGTGGRGYTF.